Shown below are 4 T cell receptor beta chains from a single sample sequenced in a study of blood T cells in healthy people across ages. A sample-barcoded 5' primer and a J-beta primer mix were used in a second PCR of roughly 6 to 11 cycles. MiXCR, run by TCRdb on the 5' RACE reads, gives a single entry per CDR3 protein. The table has approximately 600,000 distinct CDR3 sequences, roughly three fifths seen once; the top ten hold over 30%. The material sequenced was blood. The source of these receptors is a man aged 55 to 70 in good health.

The genes are TRBV20-1 and TRBJ2-6; D not certain. V was shortened by 3 bases and J by 0 bases, with 9 bases between the two germline ends. Looked up from germline, CDR1 is DFQATT and CDR2 is SNEGSKA (reference sequence). The CDR3 covers 15 residues. The CDR3 coding sequence is TGCAGTGCTAGGACGTCCAGCTCTGGGGCCAACGTCCTGACTTTC. This gives the protein CSARTSSSGANVLTF.

This clonotype has just a few counts. The V call is TRBV18, the J call TRBJ1-1, with D tentatively TRBD1 (5 bases). Trimming took 2 bases from V and 2 from J, leaving 12 bases between them. From germline, CDR1 is KGHSH and CDR2 LQKENI. CDR3 length: 15 amino acids. The chain's CDR3 is CASSPGAGPNTEAFF. The CDR3 DNA reads as TGTGCCAGCTCACCAGGGGCAGGGCCCAACACTGAAGCTTTCTTT.

Points on this clonotype: One base away lies a much larger clone, so this may be a sequencing read error. The J gene is TRBJ2-5, the V gene TRBV5-1, with TRBD2 as a possible D gene (6 bases). From germline, CDR1 is SGHRS and CDR2 YFSETQ. CDR3 length: 14 amino acids. This CDR3 is CASSGGAIQETQHF. CDR3 DNA: TGCGCCAGCAGCGGAGGGGCTATCCAAGAGACCCAGCACTTC.

V gene TRBV11-2 combines with J gene TRBJ2-6; D is unresolved. CDR1 SGHAT and CDR2 FQNNGV come from the germline V gene. This CDR3 contains 16 residues. Trimming took off 2 bases at V and 5 bases at J, with 13 bases between the two ends. CDR3 sequence (DNA): TGTGCCAGCAGCTTATTAGGCGAGCTGCGGGCCAACGTCCTGACTTTC. Translating it yields CASSLLGELRANVLTF.